This TCR beta chain was captured in a study of long-term antiretroviral therapy in people with HIV. Comment on this clone: No antigen is known for it.

Runs used v3.0 of the immunoSEQ assay and were done at survey level. The method was immunoSEQ multiplex PCR; TCRdb's version includes in-frame clones alone and lacks a portion of them. Of under 45,000 clones listed, roughly 80% are singletons. From germline, CDR1 is SEHNR and CDR2 FQNEAQ (reference sequence). V lost 1 base, J lost 8 bases, and 11 bases lay in between. This CDR3 has 13 residues. General study points: Among HIV repertoires, CDR3 length ranges were narrower than those of controls.

This specimen was unsorted PBMCs, taken 1 year after starting antiretroviral therapy. The chain joins TRBV7-9 to TRBJ1-2; D is perhaps TRBD1 (6 bases). This TCR was recovered from a man aged 18 to 30 with HIV. The CDR3 region is CASSLVSGGGYTF. The CDR3 nucleotides read TGTGCCAGCAGCTTAGTGAGCGGGGGCGGCTACACCTTC.